This T cell receptor (beta chain) stems from a study of beta chain features in type 1 diabetes (dated by TCRdb to the late 2010s). Broadly, across the study: Mean age, gender distribution, total cell number and subset yield did not differ between patients and healthy donors. The study compared TCRB repertoires of sorted circulating CD4+ T cell subsets between recently diagnosed type 1 diabetes patients and matched healthy donors. Naive and central memory subsets were obtained from all 30 or so donors, but regulatory and stem cell-like memory subsets were isolated from only 8 patients and roughly eight healthy donors. Across all samples, approximately 98,000,000 sorted cells were examined, and cell number per subset correlated strongly with RNA yield. Results and caveats for the whole study, not just this receptor: Type 1 diabetes patients showed a moderate but significant shortening of TCRB CDR3 length in all four CD4+ subsets. PCR might favor shorter templates, but patient and control samples were amplified and corrected together, so any skew would affect both groups equally. Naive, central memory and regulatory TCRB repertoires appeared to be more similar among patients than among healthy donors. Because small numbers of individuals were included in the HLA sub-analyses, any influence of HLA type on TCRB rearrangement was left unresolved. Sequencing cDNA rather than genomic DNA could over-represent highly expressing activated cells, although activation and CD3 levels did not differ between groups. Patients with type 1 diabetes made fewer insertions and deleted more nucleotides at VDJ recombination sites, implying thymic rearrangement abnormalities.

The CDR3 spans 11 residues, from the cysteine through the phenylalanine. Left in the record is the CDR3 DNA by itself, 33 bases read in frame from the first base. The germline V gene specifies LGHNA as CDR1 and YNFKEQ as CDR2. From each donor, a single peripheral blood sample of about 110 mL on average was drawn into heparinised tubes. A BD FACSAria II and a panel including CD45RO, CCR7, CD25, CD127, CD95 and CD27 were used to sort naive, central memory, regulatory and stem cell-like memory CD4+ T cells. A purity above 95% was achieved for all sorted populations. PBMCs were isolated immediately by Lymphoprep density gradient centrifugation and stained directly without culture. So that batch effects would be minimized, each experiment stained and sorted samples in pairs, pairing one healthy donor with one patient. A few counts support this clone. The antigen it binds to is not known. An end of the junction differs from the germline gene, which may be a read error.

The High Capacity cDNA Reverse Transcription Kit was used to reverse transcribe all of the isolated RNA, meaning that expressed TCRB transcripts were what got sequenced. Naive, central memory and regulatory T cell samples underwent deep immunoSEQ sequencing, averaging about 3.57 million total reads per sample. Sorted cells were lysed in RLT buffer and RNA was extracted with DNase-treated RNeasy Micro or Mini kits, depending on cell number. To prevent cross-contamination, every cell subset was processed on its own, while patient and healthy donor samples were processed together. The immunoSEQ multiplex PCR was used to amplify TCRB sequences from cDNA, generating 87-bp fragments that spanned the CDR3 region. The amplicons were sequenced using the Illumina HiSeq platform. The study's processing was this. PCR bias was corrected computationally using synthetic template baselines, and reads within Hamming distance 2 were collapsed, with unmergeable singletons discarded. Reads were aligned against IMGT to assign V, D and J genes, CDR3 length and insertions or deletions at six rearrangement sites. Within each subset, clonotype counts were normalized to sorted cell number, after which true diversity and Gini coefficients were computed with the tcR R package. The overlap coefficient, calculated on TCRB nucleotide sequences, was used to measure repertoire sharing. As a proxy for the pre-selection repertoire, out-of-frame TCRB sequences from naive cells were analyzed. The source is immuneACCESS, and TCRdb retained only in-frame sequences with V and J called. Part of the clones is not carried over; for the studies checked, unresolved V genes explain less than half of this, and the remainder is unexplained. That table furnishes V, J and clone size, whereas the DNA furnished D and trimming. Present in this sample are a few hundred thousand clones, over 10% of which were seen just once. About 0.018% of the sample lies in the top ten.

The receptor was derived from a young man in good health. The V gene is TRBV4-2 and the J gene is TRBJ1-1; D gene: possibly TRBD1, on 6 matching bases. The specimen was naive CD4+ T cells from blood. The cell subset or site tag for this specimen amounts to: true naive CD4+ T cells. The CDR3 loop reads CASSQAGALVF. The DNA is TGTGCCAGCAGCCAAGCAGGGGCGCTTGTCTTT.